This T cell receptor (beta chain) was sequenced for a study of cytomegalovirus exposure and HLA in healthy donors. The PCR employed 60 Vbeta primers together with 13 Jbeta primers. Generated by immunoSEQ multiplex PCR, the TCRdb table keeps only in-frame clones and is missing some. Of some 94,000 clones in the sample, 55% to 75% were seen once. CDR3 length equals 13 residues. V was clipped by 3 bases and J by 4 bases, with 8 bases between them. Per the germline V gene, CDR1 is KGHSH and CDR2 is LQKENI. The specimen sequenced was PBMCs. The gene calls are TRBV18 and TRBJ2-3; D not certain. This TCR was recovered from a man aged 50 to 60 in good health and CMV-seronegative. The CDR3 here is CASSPSTSDTQYF. The CDR3 DNA is TGTGCCAGCTCACCGAGCACGTCAGATACGCAGTATTTT.